Listed below are T cell receptor beta chains from one sample, sequenced in a study of blood T cell repertoires in COVID-19. Only in-frame clones appear in the TCRdb table, and some are missing; sequencing was by immunoSEQ multiplex PCR. The sample lists about 120,000 clones, 75% to 90% occurring once. The sample consisted of peripheral blood. The source of these receptors is a human donor in a cohort sampled during active COVID-19. CDR3s include the opening cysteine and the closing phenylalanine or tryptophan. A D gene is named only where the DNA matches it firmly. Size is omitted from some rows. Given values are once, few, many or a class for expanded clones.

J gene	D gene	V gene	clone size	CDR3 length	CDR3 protein	CDR3 DNA
TRBJ1-5	TRBD1	TRBV27	.	16	CASSTRQGVVIQPQHF	TGTGCCAGCAGTACCCGACAGGGGGTGGTCATTCAGCCCCAGCATTTT
TRBJ2-3	.	TRBV27	.	22	CASSFHRQGKVSGGSTTDTQYF	TGTGCCAGCAGTTTCCATCGACAGGGGAAAGTCAGCGGGGGGTCGACCACAGATACGCAGTATTTT
TRBJ2-1	TRBD1	TRBV11-3	.	13	CASSRDRVNEQFF	TGTGCCAGCAGCCGGGACAGGGTCAATGAGCAGTTCTTC
TRBJ1-5	TRBD1	TRBV10-1	.	18	CASSESEGTVPSNQPQHF	TGCGCCAGCAGTGAGTCGGAGGGGACAGTACCTAGCAATCAGCCCCAGCATTTT
TRBJ2-3	.	TRBV5-1	.	14	CASKFGTGPDTQYF	TGCGCCAGTAAATTTGGGACTGGCCCAGATACGCAGTATTTT
TRBJ2-1	TRBD1	TRBV7-3	.	17	CASSGWTGSNSYNEQFF	TGTGCCAGCAGTGGCTGGACAGGCTCAAACTCCTACAATGAGCAGTTCTTC
TRBJ2-3	TRBD2	TRBV7-3	.	18	CASSASVPGLAGTDTQYF	TGTGCCAGCAGCGCAAGCGTCCCGGGACTAGCTGGCACAGATACGCAGTATTTT
TRBJ2-2	.	TRBV3-1/TRBV3-2	.	13	CASSQTRTGELFF	TGTGCCAGCAGCCAAACCCGGACAGGGGAGCTGTTTTTT
TRBJ2-3	TRBD2	TRBV7-2	.	14	CASSASLAGGLRYF	TGTGCCAGCAGCGCATCACTAGCGGGGGGGTTAAGGTATTTT
TRBJ2-7	.	TRBV3-1/TRBV3-2	.	15	CASSQPRGRTYEQYF	TGTGCCAGCAGTCAACCCAGGGGGAGGACCTACGAGCAGTACTTC
TRBJ2-1	TRBD1	TRBV14	.	15	CASSLTGTGSAEQFF	TGTGCCAGCAGCCTCACCGGGACAGGGAGCGCTGAGCAGTTCTTC
TRBJ2-1	TRBD1	TRBV18	.	16	CASSPSWDRTYNEQFF	TGTGCCAGCTCACCAAGTTGGGACAGGACCTACAATGAGCAGTTCTTC
TRBJ1-4	.	TRBV30	.	16	CAWSVPVTATNEKLFF	TGTGCCTGGAGTGTACCGGTGACAGCAACTAATGAAAAACTGTTTTTT
TRBJ1-1	.	TRBV6-1	.	13	CASSEARGTEAFF	TGTGCCAGCAGTGAAGCTCGGGGCACTGAAGCTTTCTTT
TRBJ1-5	TRBD1	TRBV7-8	once	15	CASSLFRGREQPQHF	TGTGCCAGCAGCTTATTCAGGGGGCGGGAGCAGCCCCAGCATTTT
TRBJ1-5	TRBD1	TRBV10-3	few	14	CATNGQGAGQPQHF	TGTGCCACCAACGGACAGGGGGCGGGGCAGCCCCAGCATTTT
TRBJ1-1	.	TRBV4-1	.	15	CASSQDWALNTEAFF	TGCGCCAGCAGCCAAGATTGGGCCTTGAACACTGAAGCTTTCTTT
TRBJ2-3	TRBD2	TRBV6-2/TRBV6-3	.	15	CASSLAGGPSDTQYF	TGTGCCAGCAGTCTAGCGGGGGGCCCTTCAGATACGCAGTATTTT
TRBJ2-2	.	TRBV5-1	once	14	CASSSGLNTGELFF	TGCGCCAGCAGCTCCGGACTTAACACCGGGGAGCTGTTTTTT
TRBJ1-4	TRBD1	TRBV2	few	14	CASRGTATNEKLFF	TGTGCCAGCAGGGGGACAGCAACTAATGAAAAACTGTTTTTT
TRBJ1-2	.	TRBV29-1	.	11	CSGGDTYGYTF	TGCAGCGGGGGGGACACTTATGGCTACACCTTC
TRBJ1-2	TRBD1	TRBV4-1	few	15	CASSLDRDSGYGYTF	TGCGCCAGCAGCCTCGACCGGGACAGTGGTTATGGCTACACCTTC
TRBJ2-7	TRBD1	TRBV27	.	15	CASSLQTGVGYEQYF	TGTGCCAGCAGTTTACAAACAGGGGTCGGCTACGAGCAGTACTTC
TRBJ1-5	.	TRBV4-2	.	16	CASSQSGLEGNQPQHF	TGTGCCAGCAGCCAATCTGGGCTTGAAGGCAATCAGCCCCAGCATTTT
TRBJ2-1	TRBD2	TRBV28	few	18	CASSSPGTSGGAYNEQFF	TGTGCCAGCAGCAGTCCCGGGACTAGCGGGGGGGCCTACAATGAGCAGTTCTTC
TRBJ1-1	.	TRBV12-3/TRBV12-4	.	13	CASSTWGDTEAFF	TGTGCCAGCAGTACGTGGGGGGACACTGAAGCTTTCTTT
TRBJ1-5	.	TRBV28	.	15	CASSLWGASNQPQHF	TGTGCCAGCAGTTTATGGGGGGCGAGCAATCAGCCCCAGCATTTT
TRBJ2-7	TRBD1	TRBV10-3	.	15	CAISEGTGGTYEQYF	TGTGCCATCAGTGAAGGGACAGGGGGAACCTACGAGCAGTACTTC
TRBJ2-1	.	TRBV6-5	.	14	CASSPLYSYNEQFF	TGTGCCAGCAGCCCCCTCTACTCCTACAATGAGCAGTTCTTC
TRBJ1-1	.	TRBV6-5	.	13	CASSYSRGTEAFF	TGTGCCAGCAGTTACTCGCGAGGGACTGAAGCTTTCTTT
TRBJ2-1	TRBD1	TRBV6-2/TRBV6-3	few	13	CASSPGQPIEQFF	TGTGCCAGCAGTCCGGGACAGCCTATTGAGCAGTTCTTC
TRBJ2-2	TRBD1	TRBV19	.	15	CASSPGQTSTGELFF	TGTGCCAGTAGCCCGGGACAGACATCCACCGGGGAGCTGTTTTTT
TRBJ1-6	TRBD1	TRBV14	.	14	CASSPAGGRSPLHF	TGTGCCAGCAGCCCCGCAGGGGGCCGGTCACCCCTCCACTTT
TRBJ2-7	TRBD2	TRBV7-2	.	17	CASSLSGTRGGFYEQYF	TGTGCCAGCAGCTTATCTGGTACGCGGGGGGGCTTCTACGAGCAGTACTTC
TRBJ1-2	TRBD1	TRBV29-1	once	16	CSVERPGQGAAEGYTF	TGCAGCGTTGAACGCCCGGGTCAGGGGGCCGCGGAGGGCTACACCTTC
TRBJ1-1	.	TRBV2	.	14	CASSGALPRPEAFF	TGTGCCAGCAGTGGGGCCCTGCCTCGGCCTGAAGCTTTCTTT
TRBJ1-6	.	TRBV6-4	.	15	CASSLERGGNSPLHF	TGTGCCAGCAGCCTCGAAAGAGGAGGCAATTCACCCCTCCACTTT
TRBJ1-5	.	TRBV6-5	once	14	CASSYSKENQPQHF	TGTGCCAGCAGTTACTCGAAGGAGAATCAGCCCCAGCATTTT
TRBJ2-5	.	TRBV28	.	15	CASTPGGAGVRTQYF	TGTGCCAGCACCCCTGGGGGGGCGGGGGTCCGGACCCAGTACTTC
TRBJ1-4	.	TRBV6-6	.	13	CASSYRRDEKLFF	TGTGCCAGCAGTTATAGGAGGGATGAAAAACTGTTTTTT
TRBJ1-4	.	TRBV18	.	16	CASSPTQSRTNEKLFF	TGTGCCAGCTCACCAACGCAATCGCGAACTAATGAAAAACTGTTTTTT
TRBJ2-7	TRBD1	TRBV11-3	once	15	CASSLGYRGRDEQYF	TGTGCCAGCAGCTTAGGTTACAGGGGGCGTGACGAGCAGTACTTC
TRBJ2-7	.	TRBV6-2/TRBV6-3	once	15	CASSYDSRVVYEQYF	TGTGCCAGCAGTTACGATTCCAGGGTGGTCTACGAGCAGTACTTC
TRBJ1-2	.	TRBV7-2	.	16	CASSLVGRPASYGYTF	TGTGCCAGCAGCTTAGTGGGGCGCCCGGCCTCCTATGGCTACACCTTC
TRBJ2-5	TRBD2	TRBV11-2	.	15	CASSLGGGGAETQYF	TGTGCCAGCAGCTTAGGTGGCGGGGGGGCGGAGACCCAGTACTTC
TRBJ1-4	.	TRBV29-1	.	13	CSALAQGNEKLFF	TGCAGCGCATTGGCGCAGGGGAACGAAAAACTGTTTTTT
TRBJ2-1	TRBD1	TRBV6-5	.	15	CASTSPDRGLNEQFF	TGTGCCAGCACCTCCCCGGACAGGGGTCTCAATGAGCAGTTCTTC
TRBJ2-3	TRBD2	TRBV27	.	15	CASSSLAGGSDTQYF	TGTGCCAGCAGTTCATTAGCGGGGGGTTCAGATACGCAGTATTTT
TRBJ1-5	.	TRBV7-2	.	13	CASSPAADQPQHF	TGTGCCAGCAGTCCCGCCGCGGATCAGCCCCAGCATTTT
TRBJ1-6	.	TRBV2	.	16	CASSGPRSSYNSPLHF	TGTGCCAGCAGTGGCCCCCGCAGCTCCTATAATTCACCCCTCCACTTT
TRBJ1-6	TRBD1	TRBV2	once	14	CASSGTGGSSPLHF	TGTGCCAGCAGTGGGACAGGAGGTTCTTCACCCCTCCACTTT
TRBJ1-5	TRBD1	TRBV2	.	15	CASSGQGRSNQPQHF	TGTGCCAGCAGTGGACAGGGTCGGAGCAATCAGCCCCAGCATTTT
TRBJ1-6	.	TRBV3-1/TRBV3-2	.	14	CASSPSLGESPLHF	TGTGCCAGCAGCCCCAGCCTAGGGGAATCACCCCTCCACTTT
TRBJ1-5	.	TRBV6-5	.	14	CASSLTEGNQPQHF	TGTGCCAGCAGTTTAACCGAGGGCAATCAGCCCCAGCATTTT
TRBJ2-5	.	TRBV6-2/TRBV6-3	.	13	CASSSPPQETQYF	TGTGCCAGCAGTTCCCCCCCTCAAGAGACCCAGTACTTC
TRBJ2-2	TRBD2	TRBV4-3	.	17	CASSQGGLAGSTGELFF	TGCGCCAGCAGCCAAGGAGGCCTAGCGGGGAGCACCGGGGAGCTGTTTTTT
TRBJ1-3	TRBD1	TRBV6-2/TRBV6-3	.	16	CASSTDRASSGNTIYF	TGTGCCAGCAGTACCGACAGGGCCAGCTCTGGAAACACCATATATTTT